This T cell receptor (beta chain) is from a study of blood T cells in healthy people across ages. With a J-beta primer mix and a sample-barcoded 5' primer, a second PCR ran roughly 6 to 12 cycles. Paired-end reads containing CDR3 totaled no fewer than 2.5 million for each sample. TCRdb re-called the 5' RACE reads with MiXCR, one entry per CDR3 protein. The profile shows more than 500,000 distinct CDR3 sequences, about 27% of them singletons. The CDR3 runs 16 residues. V dropped 0 bases and J dropped 2 bases, with 11 bases sitting between them. Germline V lookup: CDR1 MNHNY, CDR2 SVGAGI (reference sequence). The same data also contributed to another study, on T cells of mothers and their children.

The origin of this receptor is a boy between 2 and 10 years old in good health. The chain uses TRBV6-6 and TRBJ2-1; no reliable D call. Material: blood. The CDR3 DNA sequence: TGTGCCAGCAGTTACTCTTCTCAACGAACCTACAATGAGCAGTTCTTC. Translating it yields CASSYSSQRTYNEQFF.